This paragraph covers one T cell receptor (beta chain) sequence. Antigen: not known. These data are taken from a study of human T cells and chemical hapten exposure. The study used a library that attached unique molecular identifiers to individual cDNA molecules. TCRdb itself ran the 5' RACE reads through MiXCR, one entry per CDR3 protein. The sample has 110,000 or so distinct CDR3 sequences, 15% to 20% seen once. This CDR3 region has 15 residues. V was trimmed by 5 bases and J by 1 base, leaving 15 bases between them. Germline CDR1 is MNHEY and CDR2 is SMNVEV (reference sequence). Extraction yielded total RNA from whole blood (unfractionated). Findings of the study overall: No shift was seen in TCRs above 1 in 1000 frequency with DPC sensitization.

The genes are TRBV27 and TRBJ2-7; D perhaps matches TRBD1 (6 bases). The clonotype comes from a human donor in good health. CDR3 amino acids: CASSPYRVGSYEQYF. CDR3 DNA sequence: TGTGCCAGCAGTCCGTACAGGGTTGGGTCCTACGAGCAGTACTTC.